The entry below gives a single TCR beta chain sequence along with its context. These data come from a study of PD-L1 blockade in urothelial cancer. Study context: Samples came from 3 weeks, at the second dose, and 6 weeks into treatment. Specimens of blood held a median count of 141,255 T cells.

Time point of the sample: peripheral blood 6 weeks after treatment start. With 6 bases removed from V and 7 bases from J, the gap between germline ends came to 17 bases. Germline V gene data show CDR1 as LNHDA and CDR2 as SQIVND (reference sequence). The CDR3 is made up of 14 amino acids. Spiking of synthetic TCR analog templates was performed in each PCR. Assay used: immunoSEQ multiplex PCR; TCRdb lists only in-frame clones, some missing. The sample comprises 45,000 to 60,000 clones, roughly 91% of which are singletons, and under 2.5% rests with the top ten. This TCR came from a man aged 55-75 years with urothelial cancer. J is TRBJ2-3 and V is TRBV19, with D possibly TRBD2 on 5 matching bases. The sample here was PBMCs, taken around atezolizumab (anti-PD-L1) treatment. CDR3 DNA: TGTGCCAGTAGCCAAGCGCGGGTTTCGCATACGCAGTATTTT. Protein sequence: CASSQARVSHTQYF. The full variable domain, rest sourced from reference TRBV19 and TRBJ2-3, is DGGITQSPKYLFRKEGQNVTLSCEQNLNHDAMYWYRQDPGQGLRLIYYSQIVNDFQKGDIAEGYSVSREKKESFPLTVTSAQKNPTAFYLCASSQARVSHTQYFGPGTRLTVL.